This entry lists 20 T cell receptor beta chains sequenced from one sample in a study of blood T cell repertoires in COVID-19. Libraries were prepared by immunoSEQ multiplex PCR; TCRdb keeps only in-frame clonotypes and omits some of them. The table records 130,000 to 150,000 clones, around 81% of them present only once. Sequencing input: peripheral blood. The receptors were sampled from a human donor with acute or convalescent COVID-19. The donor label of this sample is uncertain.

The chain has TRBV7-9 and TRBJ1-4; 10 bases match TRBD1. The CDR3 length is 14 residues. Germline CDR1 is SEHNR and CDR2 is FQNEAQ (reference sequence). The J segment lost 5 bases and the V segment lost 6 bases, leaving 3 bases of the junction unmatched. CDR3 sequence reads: CASRVDRGNEKLFF. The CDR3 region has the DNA TGTGCCAGCAGGGTGGACAGGGGGAATGAAAAACTGTTTTTT.

The CDR3 is CASSQKSTRAGDDEQFF. CDR3 coding DNA: TGCGCCAGCAGCCAAAAGTCAACGAGGGCGGGAGACGATGAGCAGTTCTTC. The chain links TRBV4-1 to TRBJ2-1, with TRBD2 identical over 7 bases. Germline V CDR1 and CDR2: MGHRA, YSYEKL. V shed 2 bases, J shed 8 bases, and the junction held 15 bases outside the gene matches. The CDR3 extends over 17 amino acids.

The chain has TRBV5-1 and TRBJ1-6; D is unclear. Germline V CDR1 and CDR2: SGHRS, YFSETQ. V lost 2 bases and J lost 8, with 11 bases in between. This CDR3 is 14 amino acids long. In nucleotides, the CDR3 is TGCGCCAGCAGCTTCCGAGGGTTGGATTCACCCCTCCACTTT. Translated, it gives CASSFRGLDSPLHF.

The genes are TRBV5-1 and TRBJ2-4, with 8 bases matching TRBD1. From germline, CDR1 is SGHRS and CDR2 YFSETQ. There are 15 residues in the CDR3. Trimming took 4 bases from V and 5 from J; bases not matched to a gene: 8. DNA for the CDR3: TGCGCCAGCAGCACCGGGACAGGTTGGGAAAACATTCAGTACTTC. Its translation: CASSTGTGWENIQYF.

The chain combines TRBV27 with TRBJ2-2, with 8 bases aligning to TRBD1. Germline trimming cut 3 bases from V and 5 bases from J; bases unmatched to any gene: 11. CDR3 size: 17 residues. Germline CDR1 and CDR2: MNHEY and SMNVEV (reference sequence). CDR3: CASSFGTGSWKTGELFF. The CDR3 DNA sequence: TGTGCCAGCAGTTTTGGGACAGGTTCTTGGAAGACCGGGGAGCTGTTTTTT.

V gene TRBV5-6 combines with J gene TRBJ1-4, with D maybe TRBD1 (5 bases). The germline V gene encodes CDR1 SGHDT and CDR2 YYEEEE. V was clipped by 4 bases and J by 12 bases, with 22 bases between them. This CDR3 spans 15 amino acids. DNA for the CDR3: TGTGCCAGCAGCGCCGCAGGGAAGCGCGAGTGGGAACTGTTTTTT. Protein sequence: CASSAAGKREWELFF.

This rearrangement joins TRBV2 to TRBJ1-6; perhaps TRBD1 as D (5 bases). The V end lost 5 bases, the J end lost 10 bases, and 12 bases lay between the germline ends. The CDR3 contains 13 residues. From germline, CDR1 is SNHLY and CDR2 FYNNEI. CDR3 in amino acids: CASSWRGGSPLHF. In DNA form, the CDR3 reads TGTGCCAGCAGTTGGAGGGGCGGCTCACCCCTCCACTTT.

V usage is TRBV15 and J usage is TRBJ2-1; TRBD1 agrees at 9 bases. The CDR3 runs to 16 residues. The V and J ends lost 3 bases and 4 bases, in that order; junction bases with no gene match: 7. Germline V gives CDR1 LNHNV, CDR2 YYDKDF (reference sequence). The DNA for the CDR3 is TGTGCCACCAGCAGGGCCACAGGGGGCCTATACAATGAGCAGTTCTTC. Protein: CATSRATGGLYNEQFF.

CDR3 sequence reads: CASSLAASHHPEAFF. CDR3 in DNA: TGCGCCAGCAGCTTGGCCGCCAGTCATCATCCTGAAGCTTTCTTT. The chain carries TRBV5-1 and TRBJ1-1, with D unclear. Germline assignment: CDR1 SGHRS and CDR2 YFSETQ. The V end was cut by 0 bases, the J end by 6 bases, with 15 bases between. This CDR3 region has 15 residues.

The CDR3 sequence: CHPSGDMAAYEQYV. DNA of the CDR3: TGTCACCCATCAGGGGATATGGCCGCCTACGAGCAGTACGTC. The gene calls are TRBV6-4 and TRBJ2-7; D might be TRBD1 (6 bases). Germline assignment: CDR1 MRHNA and CDR2 SNTAGT. This CDR3 comprises 14 residues.

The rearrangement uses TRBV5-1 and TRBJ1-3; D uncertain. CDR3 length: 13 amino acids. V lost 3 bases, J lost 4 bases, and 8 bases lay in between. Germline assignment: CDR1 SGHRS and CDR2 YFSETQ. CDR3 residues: CASSSGEGNTIYF. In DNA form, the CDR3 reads TGCGCCAGCAGCTCCGGTGAGGGAAACACCATATATTTT.

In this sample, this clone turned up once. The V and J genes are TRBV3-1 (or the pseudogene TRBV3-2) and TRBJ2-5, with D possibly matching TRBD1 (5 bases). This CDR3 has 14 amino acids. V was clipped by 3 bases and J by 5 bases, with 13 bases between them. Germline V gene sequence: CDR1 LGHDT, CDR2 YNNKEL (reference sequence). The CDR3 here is CASSQVTSGETQYF. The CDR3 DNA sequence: TGTGCCAGCAGCCAGGTGACCTCAGGGGAGACCCAGTACTTC.

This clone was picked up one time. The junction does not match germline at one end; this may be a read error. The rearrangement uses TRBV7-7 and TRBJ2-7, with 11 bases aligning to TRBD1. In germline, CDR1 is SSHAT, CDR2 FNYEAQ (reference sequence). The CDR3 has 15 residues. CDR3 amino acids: CASSPRGDRGYEQYF. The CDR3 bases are TGTGCTAGCAGCCCCCGGGGGGACAGGGGGTACGAGCAGTACTTC.

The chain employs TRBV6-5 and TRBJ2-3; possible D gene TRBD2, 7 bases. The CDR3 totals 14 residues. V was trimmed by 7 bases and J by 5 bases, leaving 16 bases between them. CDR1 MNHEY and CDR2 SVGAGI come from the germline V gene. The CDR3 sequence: CASTTSGGRDTQYF. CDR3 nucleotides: TGTGCCAGCACCACCTCCGGGGGGCGAGATACGCAGTATTTT.

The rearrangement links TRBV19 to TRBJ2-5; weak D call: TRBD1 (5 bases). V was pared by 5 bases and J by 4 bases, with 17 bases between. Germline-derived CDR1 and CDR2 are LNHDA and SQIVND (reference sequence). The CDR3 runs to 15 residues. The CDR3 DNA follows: TGTGCCAGTAGTCTCCCCCCGGCAGGGCGAGAGACCCAGTACTTC. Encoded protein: CASSLPPAGRETQYF.

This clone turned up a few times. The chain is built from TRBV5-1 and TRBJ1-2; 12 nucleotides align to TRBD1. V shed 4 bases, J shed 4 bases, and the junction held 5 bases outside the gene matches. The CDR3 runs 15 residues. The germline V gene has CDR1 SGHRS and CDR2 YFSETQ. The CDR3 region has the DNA TGCGCCAGCAGCGACGGGACAGGGGGCCTCTATGGCTACACCTTC. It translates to CASSDGTGGLYGYTF.

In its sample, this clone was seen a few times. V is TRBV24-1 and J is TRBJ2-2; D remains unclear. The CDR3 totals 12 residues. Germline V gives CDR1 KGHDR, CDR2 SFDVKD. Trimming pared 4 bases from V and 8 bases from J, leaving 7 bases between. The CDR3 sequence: CATSDLRGELFF. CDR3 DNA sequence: TGTGCCACCAGTGACCTCAGGGGGGAGCTGTTTTTT.

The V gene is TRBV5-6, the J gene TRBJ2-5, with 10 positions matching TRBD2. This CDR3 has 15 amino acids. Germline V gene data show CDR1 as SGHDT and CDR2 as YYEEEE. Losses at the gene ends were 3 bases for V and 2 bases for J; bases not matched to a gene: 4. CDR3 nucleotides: TGTGCCAGCAGCTCGGGACTAGCGTTTCAAGAGACCCAGTACTTC. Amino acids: CASSSGLAFQETQYF.

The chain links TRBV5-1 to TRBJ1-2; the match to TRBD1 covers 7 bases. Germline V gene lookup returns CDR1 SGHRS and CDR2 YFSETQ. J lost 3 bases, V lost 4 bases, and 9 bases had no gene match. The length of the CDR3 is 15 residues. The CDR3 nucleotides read TGCGCCAGCAGCCCCGTCGGCGGGACAGACTATGGCTACACCTTC. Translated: CASSPVGGTDYGYTF.

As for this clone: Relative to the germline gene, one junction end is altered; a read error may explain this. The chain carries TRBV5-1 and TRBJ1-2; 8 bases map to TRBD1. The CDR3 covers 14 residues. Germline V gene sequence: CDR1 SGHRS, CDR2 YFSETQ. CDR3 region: CASSLGQVTEGYTF. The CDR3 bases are TGCGCCAGCAGTTTGGGACAGGTAACGGAAGGCTACACCTTC.